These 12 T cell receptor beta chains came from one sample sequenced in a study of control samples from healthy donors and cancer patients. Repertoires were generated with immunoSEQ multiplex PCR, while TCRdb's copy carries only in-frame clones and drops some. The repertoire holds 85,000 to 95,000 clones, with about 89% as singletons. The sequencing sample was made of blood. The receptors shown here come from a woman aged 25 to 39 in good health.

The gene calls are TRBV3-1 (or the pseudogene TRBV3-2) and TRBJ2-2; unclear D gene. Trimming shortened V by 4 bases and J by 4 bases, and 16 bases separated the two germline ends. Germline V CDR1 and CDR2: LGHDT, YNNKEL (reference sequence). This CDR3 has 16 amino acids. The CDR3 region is CASSLRLTSGTGELFF. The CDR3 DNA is TGTGCCAGCAGCCTTCGCCTCACTTCGGGCACCGGGGAGCTGTTTTTT.

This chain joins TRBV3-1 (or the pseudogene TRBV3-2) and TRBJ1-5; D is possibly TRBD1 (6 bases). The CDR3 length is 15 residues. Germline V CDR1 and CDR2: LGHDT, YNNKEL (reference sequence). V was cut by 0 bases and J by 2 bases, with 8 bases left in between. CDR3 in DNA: TGTGCCAGCAGCCAAGACAGGGGAGGCAATCAGCCCCAGCATTTT. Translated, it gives CASSQDRGGNQPQHF.

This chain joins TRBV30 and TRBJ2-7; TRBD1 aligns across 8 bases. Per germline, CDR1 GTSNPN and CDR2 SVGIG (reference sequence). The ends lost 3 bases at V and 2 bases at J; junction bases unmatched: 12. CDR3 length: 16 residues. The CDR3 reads CAWRGGAGTGAYEQYF. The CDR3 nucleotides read TGTGCCTGGAGAGGAGGGGCCGGGACAGGAGCCTACGAGCAGTACTTC.

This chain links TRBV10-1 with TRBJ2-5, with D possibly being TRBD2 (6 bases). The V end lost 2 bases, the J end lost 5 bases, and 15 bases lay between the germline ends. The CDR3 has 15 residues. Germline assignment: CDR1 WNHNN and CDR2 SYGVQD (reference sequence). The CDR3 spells CASSERAGTGETQYF. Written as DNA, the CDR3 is TGCGCCAGCAGTGAGAGGGCGGGGACGGGGGAGACCCAGTACTTC.

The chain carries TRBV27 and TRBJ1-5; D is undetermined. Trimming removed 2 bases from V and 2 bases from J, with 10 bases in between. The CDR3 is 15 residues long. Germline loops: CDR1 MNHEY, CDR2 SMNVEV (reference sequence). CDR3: CASSLVGSGNQPQHF. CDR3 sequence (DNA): TGTGCCAGCAGTTTAGTAGGGTCGGGCAATCAGCCCCAGCATTTT.

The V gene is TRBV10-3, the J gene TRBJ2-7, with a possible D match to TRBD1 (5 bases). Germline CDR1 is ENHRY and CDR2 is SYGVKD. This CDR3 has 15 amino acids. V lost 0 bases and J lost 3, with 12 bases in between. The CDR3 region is CAISESGGANYEQYF. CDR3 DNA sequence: TGTGCCATCAGTGAGTCGGGTGGGGCGAACTACGAGCAGTACTTC.

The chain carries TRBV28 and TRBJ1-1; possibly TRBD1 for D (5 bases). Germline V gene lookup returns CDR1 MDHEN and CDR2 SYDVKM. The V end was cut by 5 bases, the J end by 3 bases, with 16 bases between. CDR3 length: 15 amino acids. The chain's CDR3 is CASSLPSWGDTEAFF. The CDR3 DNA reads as TGTGCCAGCAGTCTGCCATCCTGGGGGGACACTGAAGCTTTCTTT.

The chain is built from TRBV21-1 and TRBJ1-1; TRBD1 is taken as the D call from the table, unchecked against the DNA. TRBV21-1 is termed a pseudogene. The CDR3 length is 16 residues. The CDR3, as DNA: TGTGCCAGCAGCAGTCTGACAGGTACCATGAACACTGAAGCTTTCTTT. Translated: CASSSLTGTMNTEAFF.

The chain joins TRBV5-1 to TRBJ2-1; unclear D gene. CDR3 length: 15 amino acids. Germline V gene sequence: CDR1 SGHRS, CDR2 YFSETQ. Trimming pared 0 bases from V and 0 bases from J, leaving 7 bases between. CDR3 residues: CASSLENLSYNEQFF. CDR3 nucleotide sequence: TGCGCCAGCAGCTTGGAGAATCTCTCCTACAATGAGCAGTTCTTC. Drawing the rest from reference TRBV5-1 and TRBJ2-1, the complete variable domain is KAGVTQTPRYLIKTRGQQVTLSCSPISGHRSVSWYQQTPGQGLQFLFEYFSETQRNKGNFPGRFSGRQFSNSRSEMNVSTLELGDSALYLCASSLENLSYNEQFFGPGTRLTVL.

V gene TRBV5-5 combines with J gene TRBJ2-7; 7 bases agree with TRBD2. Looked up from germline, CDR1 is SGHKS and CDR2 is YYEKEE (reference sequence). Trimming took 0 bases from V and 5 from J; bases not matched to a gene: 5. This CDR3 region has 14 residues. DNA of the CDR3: TGTGCCAGCAGCTTGGGGGGGACTACCAACGAGCAGTACTTC. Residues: CASSLGGTTNEQYF.

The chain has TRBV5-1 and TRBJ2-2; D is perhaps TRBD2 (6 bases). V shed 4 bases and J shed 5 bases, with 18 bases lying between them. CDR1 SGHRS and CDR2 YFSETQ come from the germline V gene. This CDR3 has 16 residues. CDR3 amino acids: CASSPYTGVRTGELFF. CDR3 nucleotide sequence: TGCGCCAGCAGCCCATACACGGGAGTACGGACCGGGGAGCTGTTTTTT.

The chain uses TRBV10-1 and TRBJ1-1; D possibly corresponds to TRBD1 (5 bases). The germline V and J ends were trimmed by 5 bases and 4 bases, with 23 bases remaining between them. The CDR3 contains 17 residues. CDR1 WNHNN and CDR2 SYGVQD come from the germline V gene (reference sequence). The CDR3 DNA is TGCGCCAGCAGTCCTGCTCAGGGCTCCCTTGTCGTCACTGAAGCTTTCTTT. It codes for CASSPAQGSLVVTEAFF.